Sequencing of this T cell receptor beta chain was carried out in a study of blood T cell repertoires in COVID-19. V trimming: 3 bases; J trimming: 6 bases; junction bases outside the gene matches: 10. The CDR3 consists of 15 residues. Germline V gene data show CDR1 as LGHDT and CDR2 as YNNKEL (reference sequence). Only in-frame clones appear in the TCRdb table, and some are missing; sequencing was by immunoSEQ multiplex PCR. Counted here are approximately 89,000 clones, 80% occurring once; the ten biggest clones make up roughly 19%. This clone was observed a handful of times. Sequenced material: peripheral blood. This sequence joins TRBV3-1 (or the pseudogene TRBV3-2) and TRBJ2-7, with 8 bases matching TRBD1. The source of this sequence is a woman of 80 years or more with acute or convalescent COVID-19. The CDR3 sequence: CASSQGAGQGTEQYF. CDR3 in DNA: TGTGCCAGCAGCCAGGGAGCCGGACAGGGTACCGAGCAGTACTTC.